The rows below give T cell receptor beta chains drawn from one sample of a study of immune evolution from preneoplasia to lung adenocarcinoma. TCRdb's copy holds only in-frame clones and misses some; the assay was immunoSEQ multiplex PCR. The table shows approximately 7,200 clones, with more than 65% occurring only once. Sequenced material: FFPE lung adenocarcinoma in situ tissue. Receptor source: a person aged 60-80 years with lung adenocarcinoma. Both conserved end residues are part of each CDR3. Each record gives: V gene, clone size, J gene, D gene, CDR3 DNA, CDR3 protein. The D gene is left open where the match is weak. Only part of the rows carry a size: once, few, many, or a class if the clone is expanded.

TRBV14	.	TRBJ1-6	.	TGTGCCAGCAGCCAAGATCGGTGGGGGAGTTCACCCCTCCACTTT	CASSQDRWGSSPLHF
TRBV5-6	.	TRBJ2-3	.	TGTGCCAGCAGCTTGTTAGCAGGGGATACGCAGTATTTT	CASSLLAGDTQYF
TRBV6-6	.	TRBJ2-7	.	TGTGCCAGCAGCCCTCATGGACTAAGGTCCTACGAGCAGTACTTC	CASSPHGLRSYEQYF
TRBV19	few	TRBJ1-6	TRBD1	TGTGCCAGTAACAGGGGCGCGGATAATAATTCACCCCTCCACTTT	CASNRGADNNSPLHF
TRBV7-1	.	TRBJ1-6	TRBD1	TGTGCCAGCAGGGATACAGGGGGGAATTCACCCCTCCACTTT	CASRDTGGNSPLHF
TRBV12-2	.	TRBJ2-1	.	TGTGCAAGTCGCCGGGGGCCCTTGAAACCGAATGAGCAGTTCTTC	CASRRGPLKPNEQFF
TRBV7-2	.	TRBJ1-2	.	TGTGCCAGCAGCTCTGCTTTTAGGGTCGGCTACACCTTC	CASSSAFRVGYTF
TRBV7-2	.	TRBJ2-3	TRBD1	TGTGCCAGCAGCCGCGACAGGGGGCGCTGGGATACGCAGTATTTT	CASSRDRGRWDTQYF
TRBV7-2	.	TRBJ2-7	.	TGTGCCAGCAGCGCGGACCCGGCCGCCAGCTACGAGCAGTACTTC	CASSADPAASYEQYF
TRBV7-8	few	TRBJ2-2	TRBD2	TGTGCCAGCAGCTTCGGGGGACTAGCGGGGAACACCGGGGAGCTGTTTTTT	CASSFGGLAGNTGELFF
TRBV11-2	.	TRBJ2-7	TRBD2	TGTGCCAGCAGCCCCGCGGGGGTCTACGAGCAGTACTTC	CASSPAGVYEQYF
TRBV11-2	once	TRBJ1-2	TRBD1	TGTGCCAGCAGCTCTCCCCGACAGGGTAACTATGGCTACACCTTC	CASSSPRQGNYGYTF
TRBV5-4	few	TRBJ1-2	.	TGTGCCAGCAGAGGGCAGGCAGATGGCTACACCTTC	CASRGQADGYTF
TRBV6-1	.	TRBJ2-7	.	TGTGCCAGCAGTGAGTGGATTAGGTACGAGCAGTACTTC	CASSEWIRYEQYF
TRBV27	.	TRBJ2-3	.	TGTGCCAGCATAGACACAGATACGCAGTATTTT	CASIDTDTQYF
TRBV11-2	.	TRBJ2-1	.	TGTGCCAGCAGCTTAGGGGTAATGGGTAGCAATGAGCAGTTCTTC	CASSLGVMGSNEQFF
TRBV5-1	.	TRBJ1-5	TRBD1	TGCGCCAGCAGCTTGACCTCCCGGGACAGTCAGCCCCAGCATTTT	CASSLTSRDSQPQHF
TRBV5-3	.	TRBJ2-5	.	TGTGCCAGAAGCCTGCTCGAACTAGGGCTCCAAGAGACCCAGTACTTC	CARSLLELGLQETQYF
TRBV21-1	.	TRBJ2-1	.	TGTGCCAGCAGCAGGTCCTGCAGGGGTCGGGCATACCACAATGAGCAGTTCTTC	CASSRSCRGRAYHNEQFF
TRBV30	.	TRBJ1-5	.	TGTGCCTGGAGTGTAGGCAATCAGCCCCAGCATTTT	CAWSVGNQPQHF
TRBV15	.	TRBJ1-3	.	TGTGCCACCAGCAGAGGACAGGCGACTGGAAACACCATATATTTT	CATSRGQATGNTIYF
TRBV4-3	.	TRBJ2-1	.	TGCGCCAGCAGCCAAGCCCCAGTCGTAACGGGGTACAATGAGCAGTTCTTC	CASSQAPVVTGYNEQFF
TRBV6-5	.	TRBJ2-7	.	TGTGCCAGCAGTCGGGACGGTCGATCCTACGAGCAGTACTTC	CASSRDGRSYEQYF
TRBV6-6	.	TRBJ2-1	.	TGTGCCAGCAGTTACTCTTATTTCTCAGAGCAGTTCTTC	CASSYSYFSEQFF
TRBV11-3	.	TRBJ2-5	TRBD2	TGTGCCAGCAGCTTTAAAAGCGGGGCGGTCGGGGAGACCCAGTACTTC	CASSFKSGAVGETQYF
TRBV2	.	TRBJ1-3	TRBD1	TGTGCCAGCAGTTATAGGACAGGGACGACTGGAAACACCATATATTTT	CASSYRTGTTGNTIYF
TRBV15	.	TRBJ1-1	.	TGTGCCACCAGCAGAGGGTCGGACCCTAAGAACACTGAAGCTTTCTTT	CATSRGSDPKNTEAFF
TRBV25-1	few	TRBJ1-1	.	TGTGCCAGAATAACAGGGTGCACTGAAGCTTTCTTT	CARITGCTEAFF
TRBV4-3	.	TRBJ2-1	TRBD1	TGCGCCAGCAGCCAAGGTTCGACAGGGGATGAGCAGTTCTTC	CASSQGSTGDEQFF
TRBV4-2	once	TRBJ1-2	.	TGTGCCAGCAGCCAAGAGATGGGGCCCTATGGCTACACCTTC	CASSQEMGPYGYTF
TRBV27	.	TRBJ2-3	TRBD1	TGTGCCAGTCGCCGGGGACAGGCGGGATGGACAGATACGCAGTATTTT	CASRRGQAGWTDTQYF
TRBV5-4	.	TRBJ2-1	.	TGTGCCAGCAGCTTGGAGGGCTCCTACAATGAGCAGTTCTTC	CASSLEGSYNEQFF
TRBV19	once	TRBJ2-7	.	TGTGCCAGTAGTGGTGACAGCCTTGGGTTGGAGCAGTACTTC	CASSGDSLGLEQYF
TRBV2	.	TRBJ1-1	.	TGTGCCAGCACCATCCGGGGGCTTGACACTGAAGCTTTCTTT	CASTIRGLDTEAFF
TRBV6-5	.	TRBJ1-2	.	TGTGCCAGCAGTGAAGAGGGGATCTATGGCTACACCTTC	CASSEEGIYGYTF
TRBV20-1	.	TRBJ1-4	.	TGCAGTGCTAGCCCGAGGGCAGAACTGTTTTTT	CSASPRAELFF
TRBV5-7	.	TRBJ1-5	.	TGTGCCAGCAGCGCGGACAGCGGGGAACAGCCCCAGCATTTT	CASSADSGEQPQHF
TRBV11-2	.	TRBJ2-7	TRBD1	TGTGCCAGCAGCTCACGCCCTGGACAGGGTGAGCAGTACTTC	CASSSRPGQGEQYF
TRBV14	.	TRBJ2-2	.	TGTGCCAGCAGCCAACGGGCCCCAGGGCCGTCCGGGGAGCTGTTTTTT	CASSQRAPGPSGELFF
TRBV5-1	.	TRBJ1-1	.	TGCGCCAGCAGCTTGGACAGTTCCACTGAAGCTTTCTTT	CASSLDSSTEAFF
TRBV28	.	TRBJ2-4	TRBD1	TGTGCCAGCAGTCCTACAGGGGGGCGCCCCAAAAACATTCAGTACTTC	CASSPTGGRPKNIQYF
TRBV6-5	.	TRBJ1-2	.	TGTGCCAGCAGTCCTTGGGGGTTCTATGGCTACACCTTC	CASSPWGFYGYTF
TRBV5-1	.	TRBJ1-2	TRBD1	TGCGCCAGCAGCTCCTCAGGGGGCGATGGCTACACCTTC	CASSSSGGDGYTF
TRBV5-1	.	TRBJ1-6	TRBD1	TGCGCCAGCAGCCCCCAGGGGGATAGTTCACCCCTCCACTTT	CASSPQGDSSPLHF
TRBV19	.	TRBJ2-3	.	TGTGCCAGTAGTACCAGCGGGAGCACAGATACGCAGTATTTT	CASSTSGSTDTQYF
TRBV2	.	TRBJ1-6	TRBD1	TGTGCCAGCAAGGGACGCGGGACAGCAAATTCACCCCTCCACTTT	CASKGRGTANSPLHF
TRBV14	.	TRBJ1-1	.	TGTGCCAGCAGCCAATCAATTGTTCAGTCGAACACTGAAGCTTTCTTT	CASSQSIVQSNTEAFF
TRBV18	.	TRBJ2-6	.	TGTGCCAGCTCAGGCGCAGGGGTCGGGGCCAACGTCCTGACTTTC	CASSGAGVGANVLTF
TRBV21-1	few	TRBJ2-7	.	TGTGCCAGCAGCAAAGGACAGGGGCCTTCCTACGAGCAGTACTTC	CASSKGQGPSYEQYF
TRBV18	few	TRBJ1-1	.	TGTGCCAGCTCACCTACACCGGCGGGGCTGAACACTGAAGCTTTCTTT	CASSPTPAGLNTEAFF
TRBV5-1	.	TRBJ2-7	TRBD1	TGCGCCAGCAGCTTGGGGACAGGGGGCTACGAGCAGTACTTC	CASSLGTGGYEQYF
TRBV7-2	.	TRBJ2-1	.	TGTGCCAGCAACCGGGACCGGTACGAGCAGTTCTTC	CASNRDRYEQFF
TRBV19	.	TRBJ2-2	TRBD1	TGTGCCAGTAGTGGGTACAGGGGAGTCTCCGGGGAGCTGTTTTTT	CASSGYRGVSGELFF
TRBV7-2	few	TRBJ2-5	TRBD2	TGTGCCAGCAGCTTGTGGGCGGGGGTACAAGAGACCCAGTACTTC	CASSLWAGVQETQYF